What follows describes a single T cell receptor beta chain. Its cognate antigen is unknown. This sample is part of a study of T cell responses to AZD1222 COVID-19 vaccine. Study-level information: Analysis merged second doses at about 4 or about 12 weeks.

The ends lost 5 bases at V and 4 bases at J; junction bases unmatched: 10. Germline values: CDR1 SGHRS, CDR2 YFSETQ. The CDR3 extends over 15 amino acids. The study, taken as a whole, reports: Baseline seropositivity occurred in only six AZD1222 recipients. In a largely white British group with more females than males, clonal diversity was possibly underestimated. Vaccine-associated CD4 TCRs spanned spike, dominant at 160-218 and 743-854.

Sequenced by immunoSEQ multiplex PCR; TCRdb stores in-frame clones only, minus some. Among tens of thousands of clones listed, 75% to 90% were seen once. The chain employs TRBV5-1 and TRBJ1-2; TRBD1 matches at 8 bases. This TCR was recovered from an adult in good health. The sample consisted of peripheral blood, taken on day 0 of AZD1222 vaccination. The CDR3 sequence: CASSPSGQGAYGYTF. CDR3 coding DNA: TGCGCCAGCAGTCCCTCAGGACAGGGAGCCTATGGCTACACCTTC.